The subject of this entry is one T cell receptor (beta chain). Germline lookup yields CDR1 SGHNT and CDR2 YYREEE (reference sequence). J gave up 7 bases and V 4 bases, and 10 bases lay outside the gene matches. This CDR3 contains 16 residues. These data originate in a study of blood T cell repertoires in COVID-19. In the study overall: The cDNA or gDNA used as material had been derived from T cells, B-cell-depleted T cells, or PBMCs.

The data were produced by immunoSEQ multiplex PCR, yet TCRdb's version contains in-frame clones alone and is incomplete. Altogether approximately 150,000 clones are present, 87% being singletons, with the ten largest covering about 6%. This TCR was recovered from a man older than 75 with acute or convalescent COVID-19. Sequenced material: peripheral blood. The rearrangement joins TRBV5-4 to TRBJ2-7, with 14 bases aligning to TRBD2. The CDR3 here is CASSQGLAGVRGEQYF. The CDR3 DNA is TGTGCCAGCAGCCAGGGACTAGCGGGAGTCCGAGGGGAGCAGTACTTC.